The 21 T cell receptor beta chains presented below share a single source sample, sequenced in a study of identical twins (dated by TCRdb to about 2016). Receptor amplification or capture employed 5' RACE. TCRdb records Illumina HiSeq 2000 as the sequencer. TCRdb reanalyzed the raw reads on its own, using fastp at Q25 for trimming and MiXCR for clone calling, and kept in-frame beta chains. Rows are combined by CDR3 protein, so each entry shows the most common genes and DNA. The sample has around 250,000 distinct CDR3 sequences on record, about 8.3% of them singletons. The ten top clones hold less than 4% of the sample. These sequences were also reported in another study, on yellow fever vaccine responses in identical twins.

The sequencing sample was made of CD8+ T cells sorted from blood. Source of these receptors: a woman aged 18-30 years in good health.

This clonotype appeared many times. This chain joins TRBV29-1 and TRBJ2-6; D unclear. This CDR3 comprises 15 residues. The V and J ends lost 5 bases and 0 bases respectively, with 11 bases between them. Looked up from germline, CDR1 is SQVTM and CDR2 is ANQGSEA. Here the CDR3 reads CSVRWQNSGANVLTF. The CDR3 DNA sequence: TGCAGCGTTCGGTGGCAGAACTCTGGGGCCAACGTCCTGACTTTC. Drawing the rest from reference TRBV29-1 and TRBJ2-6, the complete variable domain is SAVISQKPSRDICQRGTSLTIQCQVDSQVTMMFWYRQQPGQSLTLIATANQGSEATYESGFVIDKFPISRPNLTFSTLTVSNMSPEDSSIYLCSVRWQNSGANVLTFGAGSRLTVL.

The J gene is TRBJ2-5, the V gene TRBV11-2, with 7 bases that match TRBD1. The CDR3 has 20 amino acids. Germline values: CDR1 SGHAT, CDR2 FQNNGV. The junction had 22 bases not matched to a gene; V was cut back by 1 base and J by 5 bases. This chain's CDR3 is CASSLVPGQNSGTPRETQYF. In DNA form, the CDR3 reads TGTGCCAGCAGCTTAGTTCCGGGACAGAATTCCGGGACGCCACGGGAGACCCAGTACTTC.

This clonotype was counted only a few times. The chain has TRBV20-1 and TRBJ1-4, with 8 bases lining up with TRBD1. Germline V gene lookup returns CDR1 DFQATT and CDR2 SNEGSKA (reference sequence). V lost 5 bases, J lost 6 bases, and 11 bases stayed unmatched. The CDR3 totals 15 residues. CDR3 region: CSAPRDRRTDEKLFF. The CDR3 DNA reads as TGCAGTGCTCCCCGGGACAGGCGCACCGATGAAAAACTGTTTTTT.

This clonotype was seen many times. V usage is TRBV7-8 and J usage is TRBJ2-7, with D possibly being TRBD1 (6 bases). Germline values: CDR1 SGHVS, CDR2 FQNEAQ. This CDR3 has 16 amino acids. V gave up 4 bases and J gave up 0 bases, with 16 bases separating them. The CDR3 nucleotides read TGTGCCAGCAGCTCATTCAGGGACATGCACTCCTACGAGCAGTACTTC. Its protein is CASSSFRDMHSYEQYF.

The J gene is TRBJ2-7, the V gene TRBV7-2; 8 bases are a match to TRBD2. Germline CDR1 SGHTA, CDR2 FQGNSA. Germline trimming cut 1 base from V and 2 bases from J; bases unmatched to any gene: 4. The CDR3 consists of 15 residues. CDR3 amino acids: CASSLEREYTYEQYF. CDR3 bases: TGTGCCAGCAGCTTAGAGCGGGAGTATACCTACGAGCAGTACTTC.

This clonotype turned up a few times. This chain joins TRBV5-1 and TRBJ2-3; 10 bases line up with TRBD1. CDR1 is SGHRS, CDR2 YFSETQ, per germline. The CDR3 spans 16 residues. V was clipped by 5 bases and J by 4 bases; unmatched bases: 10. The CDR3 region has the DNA TGCGCCAGCAGTGACTGGGGACAGGGGACCGCAGATACGCAGTATTTT. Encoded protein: CASSDWGQGTADTQYF.

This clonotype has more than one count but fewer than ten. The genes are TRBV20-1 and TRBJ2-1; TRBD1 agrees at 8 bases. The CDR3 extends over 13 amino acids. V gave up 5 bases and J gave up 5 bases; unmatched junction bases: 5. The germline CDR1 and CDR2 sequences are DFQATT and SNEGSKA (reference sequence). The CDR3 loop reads CSAPDRANNEQFF. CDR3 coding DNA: TGCAGTGCTCCGGACAGGGCCAACAATGAGCAGTTCTTC.

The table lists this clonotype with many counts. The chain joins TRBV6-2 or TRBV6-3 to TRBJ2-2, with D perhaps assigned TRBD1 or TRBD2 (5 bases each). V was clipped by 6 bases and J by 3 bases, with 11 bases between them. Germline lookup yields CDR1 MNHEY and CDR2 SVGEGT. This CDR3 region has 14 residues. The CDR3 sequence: CASRGQGDTGELFF. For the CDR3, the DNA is TGTGCCAGCAGGGGGCAGGGAGACACCGGGGAGCTGTTTTTT.

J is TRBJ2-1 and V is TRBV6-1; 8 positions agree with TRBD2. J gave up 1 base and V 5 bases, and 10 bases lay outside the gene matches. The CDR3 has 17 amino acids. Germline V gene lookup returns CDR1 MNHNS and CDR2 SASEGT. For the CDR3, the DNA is TGTGCCAGCAGTAGCCTTTCAGCGGGAGATTCCTACAATGAGCAGTTCTTC. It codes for CASSSLSAGDSYNEQFF.

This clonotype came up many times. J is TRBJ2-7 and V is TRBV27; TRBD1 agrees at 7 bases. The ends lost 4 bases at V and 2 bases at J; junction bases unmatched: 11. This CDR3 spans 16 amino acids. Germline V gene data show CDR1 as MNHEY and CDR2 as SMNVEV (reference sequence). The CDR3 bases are TGTGCCAGCAGTTCGGGTTCAGGGGGTAAAACCTACGAGCAGTACTTC. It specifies CASSSGSGGKTYEQYF.

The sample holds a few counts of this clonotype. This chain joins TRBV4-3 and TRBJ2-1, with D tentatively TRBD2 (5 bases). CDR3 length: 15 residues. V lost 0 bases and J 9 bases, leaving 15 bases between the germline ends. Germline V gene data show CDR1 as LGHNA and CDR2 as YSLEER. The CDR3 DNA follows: TGCGCCAGCAGCCAAGACCGCCTTCTCGCGGGTGAGCAGTTCTTC. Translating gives CASSQDRLLAGEQFF.

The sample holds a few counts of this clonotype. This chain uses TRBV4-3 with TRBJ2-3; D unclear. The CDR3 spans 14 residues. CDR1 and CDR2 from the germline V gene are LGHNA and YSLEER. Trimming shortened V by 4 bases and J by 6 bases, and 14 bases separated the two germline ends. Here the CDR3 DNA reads TGCGCCAGCAGCCCCGGACCCCCCGAGGATACGCAGTATTTT. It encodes CASSPGPPEDTQYF.

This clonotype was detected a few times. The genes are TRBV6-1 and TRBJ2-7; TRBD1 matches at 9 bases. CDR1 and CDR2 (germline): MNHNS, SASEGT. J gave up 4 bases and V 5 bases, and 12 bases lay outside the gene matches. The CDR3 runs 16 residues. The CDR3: CASSRPIRDREYEQYF. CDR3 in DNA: TGTGCCAGCAGTCGCCCCATCCGGGACAGGGAATACGAGCAGTACTTC.

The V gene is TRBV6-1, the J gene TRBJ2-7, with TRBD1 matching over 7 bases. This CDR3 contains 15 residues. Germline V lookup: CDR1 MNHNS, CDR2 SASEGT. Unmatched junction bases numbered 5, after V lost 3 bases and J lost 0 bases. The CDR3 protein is CASSDYRGPSYEQYF. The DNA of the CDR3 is TGTGCCAGCAGTGATTACAGGGGACCCTCCTACGAGCAGTACTTC.

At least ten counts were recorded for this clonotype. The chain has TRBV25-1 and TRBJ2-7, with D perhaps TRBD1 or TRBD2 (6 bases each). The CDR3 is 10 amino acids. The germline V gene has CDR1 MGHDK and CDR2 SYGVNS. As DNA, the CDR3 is TGTGAGGGGGGCACTAACGAGCAGTACTTC. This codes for CEGGTNEQYF.

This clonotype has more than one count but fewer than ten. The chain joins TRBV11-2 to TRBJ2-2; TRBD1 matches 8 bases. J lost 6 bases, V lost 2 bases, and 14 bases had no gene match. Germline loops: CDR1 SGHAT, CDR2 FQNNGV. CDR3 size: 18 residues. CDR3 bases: TGTGCCAGCAGCTTAAAGCGGGCAGGGGGCGCGGGCCCCGGGGAGCTGTTTTTT. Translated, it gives CASSLKRAGGAGPGELFF.

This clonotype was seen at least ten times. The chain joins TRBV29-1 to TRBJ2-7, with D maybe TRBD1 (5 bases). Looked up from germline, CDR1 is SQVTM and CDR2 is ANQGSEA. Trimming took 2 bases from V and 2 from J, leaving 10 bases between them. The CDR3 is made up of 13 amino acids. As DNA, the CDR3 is TGCAGCGTTGAATACGCGACAGCCTACGAGCAGTACTTC. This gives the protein CSVEYATAYEQYF.

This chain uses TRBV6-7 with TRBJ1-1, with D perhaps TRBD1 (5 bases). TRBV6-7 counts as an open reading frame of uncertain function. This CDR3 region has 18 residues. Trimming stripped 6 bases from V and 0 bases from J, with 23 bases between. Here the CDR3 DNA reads TGTGCCAGCAGCCAACCAGCCCCCCGTCAACAGGTGAACACTGAAGCTTTCTTT. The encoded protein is CASSQPAPRQQVNTEAFF.

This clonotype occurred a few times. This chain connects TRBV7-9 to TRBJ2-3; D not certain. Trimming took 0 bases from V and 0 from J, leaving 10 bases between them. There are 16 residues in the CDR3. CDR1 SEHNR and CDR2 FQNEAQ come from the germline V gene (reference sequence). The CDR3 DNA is TGTGCCAGCAGCTTAGCGGACGGTCCTAGCACAGATACGCAGTATTTT. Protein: CASSLADGPSTDTQYF.

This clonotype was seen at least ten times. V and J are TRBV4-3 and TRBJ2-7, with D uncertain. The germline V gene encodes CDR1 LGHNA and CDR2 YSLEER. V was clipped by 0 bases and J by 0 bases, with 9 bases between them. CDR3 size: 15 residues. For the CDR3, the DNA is TGCGCCAGCAGCCAAGAGGAACAGAGCTCCTACGAGCAGTACTTC. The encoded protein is CASSQEEQSSYEQYF.

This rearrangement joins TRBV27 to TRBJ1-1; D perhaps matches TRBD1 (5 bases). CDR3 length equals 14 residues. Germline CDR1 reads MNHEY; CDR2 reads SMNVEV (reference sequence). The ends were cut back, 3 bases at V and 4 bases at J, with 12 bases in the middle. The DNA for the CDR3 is TGTGCCAGCAGTTTTGGGGGGACGGGCACTGAAGCTTTCTTT. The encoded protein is CASSFGGTGTEAFF.